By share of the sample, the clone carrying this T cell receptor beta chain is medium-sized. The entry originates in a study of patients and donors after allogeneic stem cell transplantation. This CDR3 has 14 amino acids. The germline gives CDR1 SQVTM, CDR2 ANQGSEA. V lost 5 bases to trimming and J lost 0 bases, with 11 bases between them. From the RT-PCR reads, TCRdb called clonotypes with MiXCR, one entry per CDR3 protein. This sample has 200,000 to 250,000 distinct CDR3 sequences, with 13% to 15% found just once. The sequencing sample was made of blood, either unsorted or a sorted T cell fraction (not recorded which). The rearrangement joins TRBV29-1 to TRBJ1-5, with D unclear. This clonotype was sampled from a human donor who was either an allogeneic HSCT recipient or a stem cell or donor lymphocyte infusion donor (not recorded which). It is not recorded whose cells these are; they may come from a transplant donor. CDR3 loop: CSVLDGDSNQPQHF. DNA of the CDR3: TGCAGCGTTTTAGACGGGGATAGCAATCAGCCCCAGCATTTT.